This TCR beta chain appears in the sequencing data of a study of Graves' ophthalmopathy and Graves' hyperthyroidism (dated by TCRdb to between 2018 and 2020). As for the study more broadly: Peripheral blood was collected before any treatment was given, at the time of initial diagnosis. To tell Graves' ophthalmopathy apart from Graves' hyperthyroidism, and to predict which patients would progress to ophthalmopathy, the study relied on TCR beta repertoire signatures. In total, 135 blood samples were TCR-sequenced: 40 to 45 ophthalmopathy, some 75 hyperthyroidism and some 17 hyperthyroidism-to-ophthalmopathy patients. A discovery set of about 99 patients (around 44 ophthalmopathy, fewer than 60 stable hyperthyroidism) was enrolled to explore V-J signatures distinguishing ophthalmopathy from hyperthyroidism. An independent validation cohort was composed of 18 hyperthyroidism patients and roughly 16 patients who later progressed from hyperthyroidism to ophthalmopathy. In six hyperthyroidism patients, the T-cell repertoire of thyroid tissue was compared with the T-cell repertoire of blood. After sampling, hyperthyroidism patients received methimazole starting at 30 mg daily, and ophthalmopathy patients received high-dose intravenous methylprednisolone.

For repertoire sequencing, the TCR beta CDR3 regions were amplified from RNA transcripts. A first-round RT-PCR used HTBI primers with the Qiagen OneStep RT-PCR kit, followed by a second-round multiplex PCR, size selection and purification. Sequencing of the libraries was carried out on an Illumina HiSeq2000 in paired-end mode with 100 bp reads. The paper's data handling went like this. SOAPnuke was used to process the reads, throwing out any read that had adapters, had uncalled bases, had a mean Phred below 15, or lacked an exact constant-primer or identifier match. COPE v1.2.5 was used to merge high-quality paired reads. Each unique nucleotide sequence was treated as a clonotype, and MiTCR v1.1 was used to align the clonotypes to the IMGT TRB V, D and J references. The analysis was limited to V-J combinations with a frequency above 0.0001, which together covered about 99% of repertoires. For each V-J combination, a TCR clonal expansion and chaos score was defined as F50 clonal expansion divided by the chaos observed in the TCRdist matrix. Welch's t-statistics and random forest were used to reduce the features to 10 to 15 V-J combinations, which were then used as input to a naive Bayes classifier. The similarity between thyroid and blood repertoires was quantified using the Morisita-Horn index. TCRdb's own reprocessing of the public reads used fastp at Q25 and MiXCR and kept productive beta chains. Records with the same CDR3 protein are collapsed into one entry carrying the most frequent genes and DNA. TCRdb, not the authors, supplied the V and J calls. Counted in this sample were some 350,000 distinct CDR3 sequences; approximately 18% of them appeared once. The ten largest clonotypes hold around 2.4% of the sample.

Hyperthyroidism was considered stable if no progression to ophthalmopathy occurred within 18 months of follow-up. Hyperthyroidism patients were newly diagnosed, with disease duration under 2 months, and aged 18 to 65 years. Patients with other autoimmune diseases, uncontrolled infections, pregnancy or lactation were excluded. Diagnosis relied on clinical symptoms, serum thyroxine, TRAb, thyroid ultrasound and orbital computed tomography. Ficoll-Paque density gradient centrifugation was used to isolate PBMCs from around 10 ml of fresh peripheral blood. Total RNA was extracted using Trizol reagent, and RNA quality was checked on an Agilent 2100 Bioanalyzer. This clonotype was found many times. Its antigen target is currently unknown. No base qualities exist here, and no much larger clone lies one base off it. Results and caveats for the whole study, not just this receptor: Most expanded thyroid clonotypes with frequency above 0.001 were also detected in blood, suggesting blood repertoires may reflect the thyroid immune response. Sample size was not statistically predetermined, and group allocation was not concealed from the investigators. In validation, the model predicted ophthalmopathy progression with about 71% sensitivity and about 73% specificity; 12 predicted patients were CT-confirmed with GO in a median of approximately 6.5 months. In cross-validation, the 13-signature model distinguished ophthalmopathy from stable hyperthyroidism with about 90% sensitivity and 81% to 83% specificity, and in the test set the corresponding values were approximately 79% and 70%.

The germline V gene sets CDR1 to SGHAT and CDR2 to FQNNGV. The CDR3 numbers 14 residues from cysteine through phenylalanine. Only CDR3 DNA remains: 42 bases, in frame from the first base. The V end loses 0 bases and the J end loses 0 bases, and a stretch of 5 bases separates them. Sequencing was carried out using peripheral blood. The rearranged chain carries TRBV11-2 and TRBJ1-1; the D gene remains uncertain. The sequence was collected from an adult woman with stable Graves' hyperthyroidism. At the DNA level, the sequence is TGTGCCAGCAGCTTAGACCCCGTGAACACTGAAGCTTTCTTT. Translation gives CASSLDPVNTEAFF.